The sequence of this T cell receptor (beta chain) was determined in a study of Ad26.COV2.S vaccination and SARS-CoV-2 variants. Whole-study context: Administration of Ad26.COV2.S was intramuscular, either once or twice 56 days apart.

Germline values: CDR1 SGHRS, CDR2 YFSETQ. The CDR3 has 13 amino acids. V was clipped by 5 bases and J by 2 bases, with 10 bases between them. The protocol was immunoSEQ multiplex PCR, while the TCRdb copy is restricted to in-frame clones and leaves out a portion. Among hundreds of thousands of clones listed, 80% to 90% were seen once. In the case of this clone: This specimen includes other DNA sequences encoding the same CDR3.

Treatment meaning: roughly 20 received Ad26.COV2.S at low or high dose, single or two shots; several received placebo; per-sample allocation not given. Day 63 following the first vaccine or placebo injection was when the samples were taken. Built on an Ad26 vector, the vaccine expressed Wuhan-strain SARS-CoV-2 spike. The chain uses TRBV5-1 and TRBJ1-1; D unresolved. The source was peripheral blood, collected in a trial of Ad26.COV2.S vaccine versus placebo. The sequence was obtained from a person aged 18-65 years who received the Ad26.COV2.S COVID-19 vaccine or a placebo. DNA for the CDR3: TGCGCCAGCAGTTCTCCAGGAAACACTGAAGCTTTCTTT. Translating it yields CASSSPGNTEAFF. Drawing the rest from reference TRBV5-1 and TRBJ1-1, the complete variable domain is KAGVTQTPRYLIKTRGQQVTLSCSPISGHRSVSWYQQTPGQGLQFLFEYFSETQRNKGNFPGRFSGRQFSNSRSEMNVSTLELGDSALYLCASSSPGNTEAFFGQGTRLTVV.